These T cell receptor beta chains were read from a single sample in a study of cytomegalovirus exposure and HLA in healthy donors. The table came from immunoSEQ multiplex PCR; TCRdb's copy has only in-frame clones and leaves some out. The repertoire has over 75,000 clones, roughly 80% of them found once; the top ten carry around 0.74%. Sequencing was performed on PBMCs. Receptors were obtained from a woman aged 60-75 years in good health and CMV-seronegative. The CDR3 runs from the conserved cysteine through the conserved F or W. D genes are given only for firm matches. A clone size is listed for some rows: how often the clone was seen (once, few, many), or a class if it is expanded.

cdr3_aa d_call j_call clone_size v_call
CASSDLFSGKLFF - TRBJ1-4 - TRBV9
CASSYGGPGEQYF - TRBJ2-7 - TRBV6-6
CASSPTLQAGVYGYTF - TRBJ1-2 - TRBV18
CASSSTRGDQGNEQFF - TRBJ2-1 - TRBV18
CAISAETGRYTDTQYF TRBD1 TRBJ2-3 - TRBV10-3
CASSRETGGYAEAFF TRBD1 TRBJ1-1 - TRBV27
CAWSRSPGGEQYF TRBD1 TRBJ2-7 - TRBV30
CASSLDHDRGDTQYF - TRBJ2-3 - TRBV5-4
CASNKLGGMNTEAFF - TRBJ1-1 few TRBV2
CASSQDDSSPLHF - TRBJ1-6 - TRBV4-1
CASRTTGVYGYTF TRBD1 TRBJ1-2 few TRBV2
CASSPDLAGGWGTDTQYF TRBD2 TRBJ2-3 - TRBV5-5
CASSPGTGPYEQYF TRBD1 TRBJ2-7 few TRBV5-6
CASSLGTTGDGYTF - TRBJ1-2 - TRBV18
CASSPSGYEQYF - TRBJ2-7 - TRBV7-9
CASSRGNSPLHF - TRBJ1-6 - TRBV7-9
CASSEWATNTGELFF - TRBJ2-2 - TRBV2
CASSELTGGPEQFF TRBD1 TRBJ2-1 few TRBV7-2
CASSQAWQLNTGELFF - TRBJ2-2 - TRBV4-1
CASSLGVSRVYTF - TRBJ1-2 - TRBV5-6
CASSQAPGYEQYF - TRBJ2-7 - TRBV4-1
CASSSGEAGDNEKLFF - TRBJ1-4 - TRBV5-5
CASSQKGGVASYPYNEQFF - TRBJ2-1 - TRBV14
CASRFDSSGNTIYF - TRBJ1-3 - TRBV5-1
CASSLRRGSYEQYF - TRBJ2-7 once TRBV5-6
CASSPSTGTYEQYF TRBD1 TRBJ2-7 once TRBV18
CASSQDRRGKDTEAFF - TRBJ1-1 - TRBV4-3
CASSLTGGRYEQYF TRBD2 TRBJ2-7 - TRBV6-5
CATSRSAGGVDEQFF TRBD2 TRBJ2-1 few TRBV15
CASSPEQSMNTEAFF - TRBJ1-1 - TRBV10-1
CANPTVSNQPQHF - TRBJ1-5 - TRBV5-3
CASSGRTSGGDEETQYF TRBD2 TRBJ2-5 - TRBV5-6
CSVSTGTGVFANTEAFF TRBD1 TRBJ1-1 - TRBV29-1
CASSSIRRNEQFF - TRBJ2-1 - TRBV11-2
CASSYTGASSPLHF TRBD1 TRBJ1-6 - TRBV6-5
CASSLAPGTKNEQFF TRBD2 TRBJ2-1 - TRBV5-1
CASSGQGKDGANVLTF TRBD1 TRBJ2-6 - TRBV9
CASSEGTVHTEAFF TRBD1 TRBJ1-1 - TRBV14
CASRSGAGAYEQYF - TRBJ2-7 - TRBV27